The subject of this entry is one T cell receptor (beta chain). Its cognate antigen has yet to be identified. Per-base qualities were not stored, and no clone one base away is much larger. The CDR3 numbers 18 residues from cysteine through phenylalanine. Only the CDR3 DNA is retained, 54 bases long and in frame from the first base. From V the trimming removes 0 bases and from J it removes 2 bases, while the gene matches leave 11 bases of the junction unaccounted for. The germline V gene sets CDR1 to SGHVS and CDR2 to FQNEAQ. This entry comes from a study of T cell changes during pregnancy in multiple sclerosis (dated by TCRdb to about 2019). As for the study more broadly: Changes in the T cell repertoire over the course of pregnancy were examined in this study in women with multiple sclerosis.

The library came from the immunoSEQ multiplex PCR assay. Not all clones reach the TCRdb copy of this immuneACCESS table, which keeps in-frame sequences only. Checked studies attribute under half of the gap to unresolved V genes and leave the rest unexplained. This sample lists around 97,000 clones; 90% were detected once. Together, the top ten hold 0.76% of the sample. The chain is encoded by TRBV7-8 joined to TRBJ2-7; TRBD2 agrees with 9 junctional bases. The sequence was collected from a female donor in good health, enrolled as a control in a pregnancy study. Sequencing used peripheral blood, obtained in the second trimester of pregnancy. The CDR3 in this case is CASSLAPSGRTTPYEQYF. At the DNA level, the sequence is TGTGCCAGCAGCTTAGCCCCAAGCGGGAGGACCACTCCCTACGAGCAGTACTTC.